This entry concerns a single TCR beta chain. This entry is derived from a study of blood T cell repertoires in COVID-19. TCRdb keeps only in-frame clones here, not all; method: immunoSEQ multiplex PCR. The data contain over 200,000 clones, about 91% of them seen just once; the ten biggest clones take up around 1.2%. Germline V gives CDR1 SNHLY, CDR2 FYNNEI. This CDR3 has 15 amino acids. The V end lost 2 bases, the J end lost 4 bases, and 13 bases lay between the germline ends. Sequenced: peripheral blood. The rearrangement uses TRBV2 and TRBJ2-3; tentative D call: TRBD1 (7 bases). This TCR was sampled from a man aged 25 to 40 with acute or convalescent COVID-19. CDR3 in DNA: TGTGCCAGCAGTGAAAGGCAGGGGGGTGCAGATACGCAGTATTTT. Its translation: CASSERQGGADTQYF.